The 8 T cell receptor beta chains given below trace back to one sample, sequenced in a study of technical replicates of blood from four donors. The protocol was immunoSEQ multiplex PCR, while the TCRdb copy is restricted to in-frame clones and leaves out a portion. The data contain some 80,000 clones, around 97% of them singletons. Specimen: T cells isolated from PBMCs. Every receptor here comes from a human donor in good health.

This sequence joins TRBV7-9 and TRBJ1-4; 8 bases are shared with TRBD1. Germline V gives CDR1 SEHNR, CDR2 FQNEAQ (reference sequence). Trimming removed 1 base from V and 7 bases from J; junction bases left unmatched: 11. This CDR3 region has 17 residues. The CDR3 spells CASSLGQGAEDGEKLFF. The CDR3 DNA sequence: TGTGCCAGCAGCTTAGGGCAGGGGGCTGAAGATGGTGAAAAACTGTTTTTT.

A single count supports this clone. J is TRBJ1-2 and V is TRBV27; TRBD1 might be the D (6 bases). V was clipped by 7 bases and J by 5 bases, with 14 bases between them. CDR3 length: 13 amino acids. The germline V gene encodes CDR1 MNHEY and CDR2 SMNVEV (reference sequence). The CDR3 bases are TGTGCCAGCAAGGCGGGGGGCGGGTATGGCTACACCTTC. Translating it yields CASKAGGGYGYTF.

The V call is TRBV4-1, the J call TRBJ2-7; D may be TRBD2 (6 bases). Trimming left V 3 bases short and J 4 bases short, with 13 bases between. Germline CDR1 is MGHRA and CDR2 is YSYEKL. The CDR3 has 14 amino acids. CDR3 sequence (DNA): TGCGCCAGCAGCCACCCTGTGGAGGGTTACGAGCAGTACTTC. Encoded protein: CASSHPVEGYEQYF.

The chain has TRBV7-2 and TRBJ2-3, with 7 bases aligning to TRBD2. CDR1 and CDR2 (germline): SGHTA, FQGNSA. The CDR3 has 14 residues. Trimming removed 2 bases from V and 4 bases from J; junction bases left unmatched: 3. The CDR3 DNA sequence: TGTGCCAGCAGCTTAAGCGGGAAGGCAGATACGCAGTATTTT. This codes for CASSLSGKADTQYF.

The CDR3 nucleotides are TGTGCCAGTACCAAGGAGACAGGTCAGCCCCAGCATTTT. This codes for CASTKETGQPQHF. V usage is TRBV19 and J usage is TRBJ1-5; perhaps TRBD1 as D (6 bases). CDR3 length equals 13 residues. V was shortened by 7 bases and J by 6 bases, with 13 bases between the two germline ends. Germline values: CDR1 LNHDA, CDR2 SQIVND (reference sequence).

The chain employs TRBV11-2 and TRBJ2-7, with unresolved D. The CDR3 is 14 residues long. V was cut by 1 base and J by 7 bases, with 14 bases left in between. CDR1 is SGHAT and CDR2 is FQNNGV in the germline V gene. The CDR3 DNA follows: TGTGCCAGCAGCTTAGCCCTGCCGCCCGGGGAGCAGTACTTC. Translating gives CASSLALPPGEQYF.

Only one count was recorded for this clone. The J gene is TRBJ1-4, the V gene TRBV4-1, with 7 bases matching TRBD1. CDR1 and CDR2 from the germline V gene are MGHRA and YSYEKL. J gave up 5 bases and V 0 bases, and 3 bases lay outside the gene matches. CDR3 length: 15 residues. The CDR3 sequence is CASSQDGTANEKLFF. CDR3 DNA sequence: TGCGCCAGCAGCCAAGATGGGACAGCGAATGAAAAACTGTTTTTT.

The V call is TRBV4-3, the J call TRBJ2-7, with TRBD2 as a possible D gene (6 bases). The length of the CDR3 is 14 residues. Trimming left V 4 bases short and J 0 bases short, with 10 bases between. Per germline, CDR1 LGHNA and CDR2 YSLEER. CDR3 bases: TGCGCCAGCAGCCTGGACGGGGGCTCCTACGAGCAGTACTTC. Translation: CASSLDGGSYEQYF.